This is a list of T cell receptor beta chains from one sample in a study of T cells after posttransplantation cyclophosphamide. Clones were read by immunoSEQ multiplex PCR, and TCRdb kept only the in-frame ones, dropping some. The sample comprises more than 20,000 clones, about 76% of which are singletons, and roughly 0.65% rests with the top ten. Sequencing was performed on memory CD4+ T cells sorted from PBMCs. All receptors come from a woman in her sixties in good health, CMV-negative, and a related stem cell transplant donor. The CDR3 runs from the conserved cysteine through the conserved F or W. A D gene is named only where the DNA matches it firmly. Size tells how often a clone was seen (once, few, many) or the class of an expanded clone, and some rows leave it out.

V gene: TRBV11-3; D gene: TRBD2; J gene: TRBJ2-3; clone size: -; CDR3 DNA: TGTGCCAGCAGCTTAGAAGGGACTAGGGACACAGATACGCAGTATTTT; CDR3 protein: CASSLEGTRDTDTQYF
V gene: TRBV29-1; D gene: TRBD2; J gene: TRBJ2-2; clone size: few; CDR3 DNA: TGCAGCGCCCGGACTAGCGGGAGAGGTGGGGAGCTGTTTTTT; CDR3 protein: CSARTSGRGGELFF
V gene: TRBV7-2; D gene: -; J gene: TRBJ2-3; clone size: -; CDR3 DNA: TGTGCCAGCAGCTTAGTAGGTGGGGGGGGCTTATATACGCAGTATTTT; CDR3 protein: CASSLVGGGGLYTQYF
V gene: TRBV6-6; D gene: -; J gene: TRBJ2-5; clone size: -; CDR3 DNA: TGTGCCAGCAGTTACCCGGGCGGAGGAAAAGAGACCCAGTACTTC; CDR3 protein: CASSYPGGGKETQYF
V gene: TRBV30; D gene: TRBD1; J gene: TRBJ1-2; clone size: -; CDR3 DNA: TGTGCCTCTGGAAGGGACAGGCCGCATGGCTACACCTTC; CDR3 protein: CASGRDRPHGYTF
V gene: TRBV12-5; D gene: TRBD2; J gene: TRBJ2-1; clone size: once; CDR3 DNA: TGTGCTAGTGGCCCTCGGGGGGAATTTAACAATGAGCAGTTCTTC; CDR3 protein: CASGPRGEFNNEQFF
V gene: TRBV6-6; D gene: TRBD1; J gene: TRBJ2-1; clone size: -; CDR3 DNA: TGTGCCAGCAGTGCCCAGGGGGCAGGAGAGCAGTTCTTC; CDR3 protein: CASSAQGAGEQFF
V gene: TRBV5-4; D gene: -; J gene: TRBJ2-5; clone size: -; CDR3 DNA: TGTGCCAGCAGCCCGTTCAGGGGTAACCAAGAGACCCAGTACTTC; CDR3 protein: CASSPFRGNQETQYF
V gene: TRBV7-2; D gene: TRBD1; J gene: TRBJ1-2; clone size: -; CDR3 DNA: TGTGCCAGCAGCTTCCGGACAGGGCAAAACTATGGCTACACCTTC; CDR3 protein: CASSFRTGQNYGYTF
V gene: TRBV2; D gene: TRBD1; J gene: TRBJ1-2; clone size: -; CDR3 DNA: TGTGCCAGCAGTCCAGACAGGGGGGGAGGCTACACCTTC; CDR3 protein: CASSPDRGGGYTF
V gene: TRBV25-1; D gene: TRBD2; J gene: TRBJ2-4; clone size: few; CDR3 DNA: TGTGCCAGCAGTGAAGGGGGGGTTGGCAGCGTAGCCAAAAACATTCAGTACTTC; CDR3 protein: CASSEGGVGSVAKNIQYF
V gene: TRBV19; D gene: TRBD2; J gene: TRBJ2-2; clone size: -; CDR3 DNA: TGTGCCAGTAGTCCTGGACTAGCGGGCACCGGGGAGCTGTTTTTT; CDR3 protein: CASSPGLAGTGELFF
V gene: TRBV28; D gene: -; J gene: TRBJ2-7; clone size: -; CDR3 DNA: TGTGCCAGCAGCCAGGCGCTCGAGCAGTACTTC; CDR3 protein: CASSQALEQYF
V gene: TRBV30; D gene: -; J gene: TRBJ1-2; clone size: -; CDR3 DNA: TGTGCCTGGAGTGCCCAGGTCCTTGCCGGGGATGGCTACACCTTC; CDR3 protein: CAWSAQVLAGDGYTF
V gene: TRBV21-1; D gene: -; J gene: TRBJ2-6; clone size: -; CDR3 DNA: TGTGCCAGCAGCAAAGGAGGGGACTCACGCTCTGGGGCCAACGTCCTGACTTTC; CDR3 protein: CASSKGGDSRSGANVLTF
V gene: TRBV5-1; D gene: TRBD1; J gene: TRBJ1-6; clone size: -; CDR3 DNA: TGCGCCAGCAGCGTCCACAGGGGTAGGGATAATTCACCCCTCCACTTT; CDR3 protein: CASSVHRGRDNSPLHF
V gene: TRBV28; D gene: -; J gene: TRBJ1-2; clone size: once; CDR3 DNA: TGTGCCAGCAGTCCTCTGACAGGCTATGGCTACACCTTC; CDR3 protein: CASSPLTGYGYTF
V gene: TRBV2; D gene: TRBD1; J gene: TRBJ2-4; clone size: -; CDR3 DNA: TGTGCCAGCAGGGGGCCCAGGACAGGGTCAGGAAACATTCAGTACTTC; CDR3 protein: CASRGPRTGSGNIQYF
V gene: TRBV6-1; D gene: TRBD1; J gene: TRBJ1-2; clone size: -; CDR3 DNA: TGTGCCAGCAGGGGGGACAGGGTTCACTATGGCTACACCTTC; CDR3 protein: CASRGDRVHYGYTF
V gene: TRBV6-1; D gene: TRBD1; J gene: TRBJ1-1; clone size: -; CDR3 DNA: TGTGCCAGCAGTGGCTACAGGGGGCCGGCGAACACTGAAGCTTTCTTT; CDR3 protein: CASSGYRGPANTEAFF
V gene: TRBV6-1; D gene: -; J gene: TRBJ2-7; clone size: once; CDR3 DNA: TGTGCCAGCAGTTACCCTGGGGCCTTC; CDR3 protein: CASSYPGAF
V gene: TRBV28; D gene: TRBD1; J gene: TRBJ1-6; clone size: -; CDR3 DNA: TGTGCCAGCAGTTTCGGACAGGGGGGCAATTCACCCCTCCACTTT; CDR3 protein: CASSFGQGGNSPLHF
V gene: TRBV12-5; D gene: TRBD1; J gene: TRBJ2-1; clone size: few; CDR3 DNA: TGTGCTAGTGGTTTGGGCGGGACAGGGGGCGAGTTCTTC; CDR3 protein: CASGLGGTGGEFF
V gene: TRBV27; D gene: TRBD1; J gene: TRBJ1-1; clone size: -; CDR3 DNA: TGTGCCAGCAGTTTCAGGACAGGGGTCCTGAACACTGAAGCTTTCTTT; CDR3 protein: CASSFRTGVLNTEAFF
V gene: TRBV4-2; D gene: TRBD1; J gene: TRBJ2-1; clone size: -; CDR3 DNA: TGTGCCAGCAGCCATCCGGGACAGGGAAACAATGAGCAGTTCTTC; CDR3 protein: CASSHPGQGNNEQFF
V gene: TRBV18; D gene: TRBD1; J gene: TRBJ2-2; clone size: -; CDR3 DNA: TGTGCCAGCTCACCCCCGACAGGGCGTGAGACCGGGGAGCTGTTTTTT; CDR3 protein: CASSPPTGRETGELFF
V gene: TRBV5-8; D gene: -; J gene: TRBJ2-6; clone size: -; CDR3 DNA: TGTGCCAGCAGTCACTCTGGGGCCAACGTCCTGACTTTC; CDR3 protein: CASSHSGANVLTF
V gene: TRBV30; D gene: -; J gene: TRBJ2-2; clone size: -; CDR3 DNA: TGTGCCTGGGCTACCTCTTACGGCGGATTCACCGGGGAGCTGTTTTTT; CDR3 protein: CAWATSYGGFTGELFF